These T cell receptor beta chains were read from a single sample in a study of human T cells and chemical hapten exposure. From the RACE reads, TCRdb called clonotypes with MiXCR, one entry per CDR3 protein. The sample lists some 400,000 distinct CDR3 sequences; roughly 4.8% were seen once. Source: whole blood, taken in connection with sensitization to the hapten diphenylcyclopropenone (DPC). Receptor source: a woman between 50 and 59 years old with alopecia areata. Some clones in this sample may be carry-over from other donors' samples. The CDR3 runs from the conserved cysteine through the conserved F or W. D genes are given only for firm matches. Size values are once, few and many counts, or a class for expanded clones, and some rows have none.

CDR3,DNA,D,V,J,size
CASSLGQGTTEAFF,TGCGCCAGCAGCTTGGGACAGGGGACCACTGAAGCTTTCTTT,TRBD1,TRBV5-1,TRBJ1-1,few
CSVGIGSSPNTEAFF,TGCAGCGTGGGGATTGGGTCGAGTCCGAACACTGAAGCTTTCTTT,.,TRBV29-1,TRBJ1-1,many
CSAEGDRAYNEQFF,TGCAGTGCCGAAGGGGACAGGGCCTACAATGAGCAGTTCTTC,TRBD1,TRBV20-1,TRBJ2-1,.
CASSQDPGDTGELFF,TGTGCCAGCAGCCAAGATCCAGGGGACACCGGGGAGCTGTTTTTT,.,TRBV4-2,TRBJ2-2,many
CASSGGVFSPLHF,TGCGCCAGCAGTGGGGGGGTTTTTTCACCCCTCCACTTT,.,TRBV4-1,TRBJ1-6,few
CASRSPGHMNTEAFF,TGTGCCAGCAGGTCCCCGGGACATATGAACACTGAAGCTTTCTTT,.,TRBV12-3/TRBV12-4,TRBJ1-1,many
CASSRASRGNQPQHF,TGTGCCAGTAGCCGGGCCTCCCGAGGGAATCAGCCCCAGCATTTT,.,TRBV19,TRBJ1-5,.
CASSRTGVDYGYTF,TGTGCCAGCTCCAGAACAGGGGTGGACTATGGCTACACCTTC,TRBD1,TRBV18,TRBJ1-2,.
CSADADSTDTQYF,TGCAGTGCTGACGCCGACAGCACAGATACGCAGTATTTT,.,TRBV20-1,TRBJ2-3,few
CASSFADRLNTEAFF,TGTGCCAGCAGTTTCGCAGACCGATTGAACACTGAAGCTTTCTTT,.,TRBV12-3/TRBV12-4,TRBJ1-1,many
CAVSLGTSGAQYF,TGTGCCGTATCCCTCGGGACCTCCGGGGCCCAGTACTTC,.,TRBV10-3,TRBJ2-5,many
CASSQEEGGYEAFF,TGCGCCAGCAGCCAAGAAGAAGGGGGATACGAAGCTTTCTTT,.,TRBV4-3,TRBJ1-1,few
CASSQSDTRDEQFF,TGCGCCAGCAGTCAATCTGACACGAGGGATGAGCAGTTCTTC,.,TRBV23-1,TRBJ2-1,few
CASSQELAGPDTQYF,TGCGCCAGCAGCCAAGAACTAGCGGGACCAGATACGCAGTATTTT,TRBD2,TRBV4-3,TRBJ2-3,few
CASSVDPRLVGQRNTEAFF,TGTGCCAGCAGCGTAGACCCTAGACTCGTCGGACAGAGGAACACTGAAGCTTTCTTT,.,TRBV9,TRBJ1-1,few
CSVEEGGGVASEQYF,TGCAGCGTTGAAGAAGGCGGGGGGGTGGCTAGCGAGCAGTACTTC,TRBD2,TRBV29-1,TRBJ2-7,many
CASSLESPGDSPLHF,TGTGCCAGCAGCTTAGAATCACCTGGGGATTCACCCCTCCACTTT,.,TRBV7-9,TRBJ1-6,many
CASSLERVSEQYF,TGTGCCAGCAGTTTAGAAAGGGTTAGCGAGCAGTACTTC,.,TRBV12-3/TRBV12-4,TRBJ2-7,many
CSVEAKGRNTEAFF,TGCAGCGTTGAAGCTAAAGGCAGGAACACTGAAGCTTTCTTT,.,TRBV29-1,TRBJ1-1,many
CSAMDQSSYNEQFF,TGCAGTGCTATGGACCAAAGCTCCTACAATGAGCAGTTCTTC,.,TRBV20-1,TRBJ2-1,few
CSARDWSGSTDTQYF,TGCAGTGCTAGAGATTGGAGCGGGAGCACAGATACGCAGTATTTT,.,TRBV20-1,TRBJ2-3,many
CASSLASSSYNEQFF,TGTGCCAGCAGCTTAGCCTCGAGCTCCTACAATGAGCAGTTCTTC,.,TRBV7-2,TRBJ2-1,many
CASSLGPLGTEAFF,TGCGCCAGCAGCTTGGGACCCCTGGGCACTGAAGCTTTCTTT,.,TRBV5-1,TRBJ1-1,.
CASSVRTSGRSYNEQFF,TGTGCCAGCAGCGTAAGGACTAGCGGGAGAAGTTACAATGAGCAGTTCTTC,TRBD2,TRBV5-6,TRBJ2-1,many
CASSLGRPYGYTF,TGTGCCAGCAGTTTAGGGCGGCCCTATGGCTACACCTTC,.,TRBV27,TRBJ1-2,many
CASRRDIPQFF,TGTGCCAGCAGGCGGGACATCCCCCAGTTCTTC,.,TRBV2,TRBJ2-1,.
CSVEGRFQTQYF,TGCAGCGTTGAGGGGAGGTTCCAGACCCAGTACTTC,.,TRBV29-1,TRBJ2-5,many
CASSQNNSPLHF,TGTGCCAGCAGTCAAAATAATTCACCCCTCCACTTT,.,TRBV27,TRBJ1-6,.
CASSERGAGGDTGELFF,TGTGCCAGCAGTGAGAGGGGGGCAGGTGGGGACACCGGGGAGCTGTTTTTT,.,TRBV25-1,TRBJ2-2,few
CASSLSPAGEQYF,TGTGCCAGCAGCTTATCCCCAGCGGGCGAGCAGTACTTC,.,TRBV7-9,TRBJ2-7,few
CASSYSKRGGNRNQPQHF,TGTGCCAGCAGTTACTCGAAACGGGGGGGGAATCGCAATCAGCCCCAGCATTTT,.,TRBV6-2/TRBV6-3,TRBJ1-5,many
CASSLSGGEAFF,TGTGCCAGCTCACTCTCCGGCGGTGAAGCTTTCTTT,.,TRBV18,TRBJ1-1,few
CASSPPAKAETQYF,TGTGCCAGCAGCCCACCGGCCAAGGCAGAGACCCAGTACTTC,.,TRBV7-2,TRBJ2-5,few
CASSRQGENYGYTF,TGTGCCAGCAGCAGGCAGGGAGAGAACTATGGCTACACCTTC,.,TRBV9,TRBJ1-2,many
CAWSVSRGQEQFF,TGTGCCTGGAGTGTAAGTCGGGGTCAAGAGCAGTTCTTC,.,TRBV30,TRBJ2-1,many
CASSTWTSGGASNEQFF,TGTGCCAGTAGTACCTGGACTAGCGGGGGGGCCTCCAATGAGCAGTTCTTC,TRBD2,TRBV19,TRBJ2-1,many
CASSARQGGDEQFF,TGTGCCAGCAGCGCAAGACAGGGTGGGGATGAGCAGTTCTTC,TRBD1,TRBV9,TRBJ2-1,many
CASSSAGANYGYTF,TGTGCCAGCAGTTCGGCGGGAGCTAACTATGGCTACACCTTC,.,TRBV12-3/TRBV12-4,TRBJ1-2,many
CASSPQGKGETQYF,TGTGCCAGCAGTCCCCAGGGGAAAGGGGAGACCCAGTACTTC,.,TRBV6-5,TRBJ2-5,few
CASGPGGGRGAEAFF,TGTGCTAGTGGCCCCGGGGGGGGGCGCGGGGCTGAAGCTTTCTTT,.,TRBV12-5,TRBJ1-1,many
CASSPRLARKRTGELFF,TGTGCCAGCAGCCCCCGATTAGCGCGGAAGAGGACCGGGGAGCTGTTTTTT,.,TRBV3-1,TRBJ2-2,many